This T cell receptor beta chain was profiled in a study of cytomegalovirus exposure and HLA in healthy donors. Vbeta (60) and Jbeta (13) primers were used in the PCR. TCRdb's copy holds only in-frame clones and misses some; the assay was immunoSEQ multiplex PCR. This sample yields 120,000 to 150,000 clones, of which about three quarters are seen a single time; approximately 4% belongs to the top ten. Study-level results: When analyzed later, the rates of TCR association showed variation by HLA locus, with DRB1 the most and HLA-C the fewest.

Turning to this clone: Its cognate antigen is unknown.

V dropped 6 bases and J dropped 3; count of bases not matched to a gene: 2. Per germline, CDR1 SQVTM and CDR2 ANQGSEA. The CDR3 totals 11 residues. The sequenced sample was PBMCs. The receptor was derived from a man aged 18 to 30 in good health and CMV-seronegative. The chain links TRBV29-1 to TRBJ2-7; 7 positions match TRBD1. This CDR3 is CSVWDSYEQYF. CDR3 sequence (DNA): TGCAGCGTGTGGGACAGCTACGAGCAGTACTTC.